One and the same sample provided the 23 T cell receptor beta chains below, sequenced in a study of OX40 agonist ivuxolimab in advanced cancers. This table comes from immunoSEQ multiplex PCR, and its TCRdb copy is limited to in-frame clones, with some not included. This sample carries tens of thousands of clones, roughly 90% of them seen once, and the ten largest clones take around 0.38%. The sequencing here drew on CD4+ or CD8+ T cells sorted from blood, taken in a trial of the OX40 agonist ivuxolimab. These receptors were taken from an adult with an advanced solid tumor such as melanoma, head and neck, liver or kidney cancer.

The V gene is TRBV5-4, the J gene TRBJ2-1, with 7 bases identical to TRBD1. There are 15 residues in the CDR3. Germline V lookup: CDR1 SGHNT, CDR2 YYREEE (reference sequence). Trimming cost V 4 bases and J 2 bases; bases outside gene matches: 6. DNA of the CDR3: TGTGCCAGCAGCAACCGGGACAGACCCTACAATGAGCAGTTCTTC. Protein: CASSNRDRPYNEQFF.

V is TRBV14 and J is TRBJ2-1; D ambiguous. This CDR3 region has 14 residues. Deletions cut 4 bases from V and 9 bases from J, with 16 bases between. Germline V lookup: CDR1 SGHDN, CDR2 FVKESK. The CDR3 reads CASSPTLPSTEQFF. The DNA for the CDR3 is TGTGCCAGCAGCCCGACTCTTCCGAGCACTGAGCAGTTCTTC.

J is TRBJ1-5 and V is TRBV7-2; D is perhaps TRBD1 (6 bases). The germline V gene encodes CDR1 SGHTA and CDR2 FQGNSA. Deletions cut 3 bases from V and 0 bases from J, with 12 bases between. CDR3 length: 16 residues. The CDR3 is CASSFGQPYSNQPQHF. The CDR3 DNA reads TGTGCCAGCAGCTTTGGACAGCCGTATAGCAATCAGCCCCAGCATTTT. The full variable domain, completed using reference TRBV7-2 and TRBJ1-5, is GAGVSQSPSNKVTEKGKDVELRCDPISGHTALYWYRQSLGQGLEFLIYFQGNSAPDKSGLPSDRFSAERTGGSVSTLTIQRTQQEDSAVYLCASSFGQPYSNQPQHFGDGTRLSIL.

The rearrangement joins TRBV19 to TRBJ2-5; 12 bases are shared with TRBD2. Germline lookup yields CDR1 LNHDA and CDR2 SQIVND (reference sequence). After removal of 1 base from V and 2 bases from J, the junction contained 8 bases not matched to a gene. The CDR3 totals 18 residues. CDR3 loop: CASSIAPLGLAGQETQYF. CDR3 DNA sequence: TGTGCCAGTAGTATAGCCCCTCTAGGACTAGCGGGACAAGAGACCCAGTACTTC.

CDR3: CASSFGTTIQETQYF. CDR3 sequence (DNA): TGTGCCAGCAGCTTTGGGACTACCATACAAGAGACCCAGTACTTC. The chain couples TRBV5-4 to TRBJ2-5, with 7 positions matching TRBD2. In germline, CDR1 is SGHNT, CDR2 YYREEE (reference sequence). This CDR3 has 15 residues. V gave up 2 bases and J gave up 2 bases; unmatched junction bases: 6.

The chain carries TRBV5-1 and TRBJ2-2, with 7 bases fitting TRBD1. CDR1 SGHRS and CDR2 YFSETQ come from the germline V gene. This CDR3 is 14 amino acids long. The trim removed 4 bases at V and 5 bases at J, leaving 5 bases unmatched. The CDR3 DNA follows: TGCGCCAGCAGCCGAGGGACAGATACCGGGGAGCTGTTTTTT. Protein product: CASSRGTDTGELFF.

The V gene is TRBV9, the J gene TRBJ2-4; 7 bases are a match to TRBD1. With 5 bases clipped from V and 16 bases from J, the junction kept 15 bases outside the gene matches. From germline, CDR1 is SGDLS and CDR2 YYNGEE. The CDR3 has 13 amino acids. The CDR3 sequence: CASSSKPTGAAYF. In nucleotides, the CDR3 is TGTGCCAGCAGTTCCAAACCTACAGGGGCGGCATACTTC.

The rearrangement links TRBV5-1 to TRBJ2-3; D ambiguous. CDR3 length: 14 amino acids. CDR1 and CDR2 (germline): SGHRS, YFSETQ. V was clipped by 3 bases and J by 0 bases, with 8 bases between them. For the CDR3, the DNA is TGCGCCAGCAGCTCGTCCGCTAGCACAGATACGCAGTATTTT. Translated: CASSSSASTDTQYF.

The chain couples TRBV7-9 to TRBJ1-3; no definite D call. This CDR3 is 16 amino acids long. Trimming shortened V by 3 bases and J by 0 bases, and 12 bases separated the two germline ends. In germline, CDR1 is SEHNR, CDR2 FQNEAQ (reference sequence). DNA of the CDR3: TGTGCCAGCAGCTTTGGGCCGTTGAGCTCTGGAAACACCATATATTTT. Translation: CASSFGPLSSGNTIYF.

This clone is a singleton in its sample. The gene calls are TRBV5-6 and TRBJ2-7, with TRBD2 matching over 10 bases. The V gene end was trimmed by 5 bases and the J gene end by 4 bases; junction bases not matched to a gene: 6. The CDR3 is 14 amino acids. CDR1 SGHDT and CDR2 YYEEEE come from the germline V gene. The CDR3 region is CASRRASGSYEQYF. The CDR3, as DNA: TGTGCCAGCAGGCGGGCTAGCGGGAGTTACGAGCAGTACTTC.

The CDR3, as DNA: TGTGCCAGCAGCCGAACTAATGAAAAACTGTTTTTT. It specifies CASSRTNEKLFF. The chain is built from TRBV28 and TRBJ1-4; no definite D call. Germline V CDR1 and CDR2: MDHEN, SYDVKM. The CDR3 runs to 12 residues. V was clipped by 6 bases and J by 1 base, with 3 bases between them.

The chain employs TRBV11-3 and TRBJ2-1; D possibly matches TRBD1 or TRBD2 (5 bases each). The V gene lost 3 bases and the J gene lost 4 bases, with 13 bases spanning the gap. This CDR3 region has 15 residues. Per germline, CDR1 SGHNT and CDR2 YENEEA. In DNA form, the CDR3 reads TGTGCCAGCAGCTTGAGGGAAGGACAATACAATGAGCAGTTCTTC. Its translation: CASSLREGQYNEQFF.

The CDR3 coding sequence is TGTGCCAGTAGTATAGATCGTTTTCAGCCCCAGCATTTT. This encodes CASSIDRFQPQHF. The chain employs TRBV19 and TRBJ1-5; D gene unclear. The CDR3 extends over 13 amino acids. V was pared by 0 bases and J by 6 bases, with 6 bases between. In germline, CDR1 is LNHDA, CDR2 SQIVND (reference sequence).

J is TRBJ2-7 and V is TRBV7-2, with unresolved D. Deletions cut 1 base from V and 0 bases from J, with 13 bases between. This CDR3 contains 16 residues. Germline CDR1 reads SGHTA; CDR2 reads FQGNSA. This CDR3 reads CASSLGWTSSSYEQYF. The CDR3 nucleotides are TGTGCCAGCAGCTTAGGTTGGACGTCAAGCTCCTACGAGCAGTACTTC.

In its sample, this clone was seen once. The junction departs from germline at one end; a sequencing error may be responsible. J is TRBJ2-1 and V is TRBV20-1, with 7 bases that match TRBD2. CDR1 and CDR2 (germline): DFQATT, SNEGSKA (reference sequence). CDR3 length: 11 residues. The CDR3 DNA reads TGCAGTGCTCGAGGGACCGGGGGGTTGGTCTTC. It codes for CSARGTGGLVF.

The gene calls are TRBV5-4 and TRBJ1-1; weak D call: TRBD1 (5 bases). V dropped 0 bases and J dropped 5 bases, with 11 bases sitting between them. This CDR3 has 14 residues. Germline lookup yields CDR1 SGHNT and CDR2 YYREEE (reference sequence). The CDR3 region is CASSLGNRNTEAFF. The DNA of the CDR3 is TGTGCCAGCAGCTTGGGAAACAGGAATACTGAAGCTTTCTTT.

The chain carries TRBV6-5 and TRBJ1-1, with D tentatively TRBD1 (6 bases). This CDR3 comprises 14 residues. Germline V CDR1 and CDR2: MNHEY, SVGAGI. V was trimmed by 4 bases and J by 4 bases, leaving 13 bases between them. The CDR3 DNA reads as TGTGCCAGCAGTTCAGAACAGGGTTTCACTGAAGCTTTCTTT. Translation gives CASSSEQGFTEAFF.

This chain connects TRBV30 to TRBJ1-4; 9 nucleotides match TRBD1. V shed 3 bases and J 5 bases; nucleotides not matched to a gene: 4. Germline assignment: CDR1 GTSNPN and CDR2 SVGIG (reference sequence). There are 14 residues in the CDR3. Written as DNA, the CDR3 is TGTGCCTGGAGGACGGGACAGGGCAATGAAAAACTGTTTTTT. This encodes CAWRTGQGNEKLFF.

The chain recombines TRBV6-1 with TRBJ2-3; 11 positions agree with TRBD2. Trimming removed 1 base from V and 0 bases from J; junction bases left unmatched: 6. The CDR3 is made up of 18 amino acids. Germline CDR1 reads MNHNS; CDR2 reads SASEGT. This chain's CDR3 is CASSEDSWTSGSTDTQYF. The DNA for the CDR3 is TGTGCCAGCAGTGAAGATTCCTGGACTAGCGGGAGCACAGATACGCAGTATTTT.

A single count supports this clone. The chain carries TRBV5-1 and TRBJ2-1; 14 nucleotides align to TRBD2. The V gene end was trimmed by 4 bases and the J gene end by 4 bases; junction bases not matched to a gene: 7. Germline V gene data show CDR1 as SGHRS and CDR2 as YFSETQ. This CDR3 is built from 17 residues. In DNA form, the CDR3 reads TGCGCCAGCAGCCCCGGGACTAGCGGGAGACAGTACAATGAGCAGTTCTTC. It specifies CASSPGTSGRQYNEQFF.

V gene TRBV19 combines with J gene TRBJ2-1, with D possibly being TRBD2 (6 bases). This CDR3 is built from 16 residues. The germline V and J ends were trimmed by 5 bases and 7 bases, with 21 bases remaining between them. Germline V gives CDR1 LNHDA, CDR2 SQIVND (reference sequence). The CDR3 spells CASSSHLAGQENEQFF. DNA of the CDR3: TGTGCCAGTAGTTCGCATCTCGCGGGGCAGGAGAATGAGCAGTTCTTC.

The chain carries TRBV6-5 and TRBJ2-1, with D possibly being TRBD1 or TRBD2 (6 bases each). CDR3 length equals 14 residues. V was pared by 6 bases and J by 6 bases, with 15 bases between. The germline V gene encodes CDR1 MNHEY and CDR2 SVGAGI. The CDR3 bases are TGTGCCAGCAGGCGGGCGGGACAACTCAATGAGCAGTTCTTC. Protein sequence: CASRRAGQLNEQFF.

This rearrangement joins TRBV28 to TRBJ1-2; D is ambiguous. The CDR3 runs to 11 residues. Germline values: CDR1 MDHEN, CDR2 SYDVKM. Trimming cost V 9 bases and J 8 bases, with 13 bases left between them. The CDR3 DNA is TGTGCCAGTCGGTGGGCGTGGGGCTACACCTTC. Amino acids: CASRWAWGYTF.